These T cell receptor beta chains were read from a single sample in a study of T cell repertoires in ileal Crohn's disease. Here immunoSEQ multiplex PCR was the method, and the copy in TCRdb shows in-frame clones only, minus some. The data show fewer than 7,000 clones, around four fifths seen once. Sequenced material: ileal tissue. These TCRs come from an adult with Crohn's disease. Both conserved end residues are part of each CDR3. D genes are given only for firm matches. Rows give clone size only sometimes, using once, few, many, or a class for an expanded clone.

CDR3 | DNA | size | D | J | V
CASSQGQGYNYEQYF | TGCGCCAGCAGCCAAGGACAGGGGTACAACTACGAGCAGTACTTC | - | TRBD1 | TRBJ2-7 | TRBV4-1
CASSSTTGGSPLHF | TGTGCCAGCAGCTCGACTACAGGGGGCTCACCCCTCCACTTT | - | TRBD1 | TRBJ1-6 | TRBV7-2
CAISESPGDGYTF | TGTGCCATCAGTGAGTCCCCAGGGGATGGCTACACCTTC | - | - | TRBJ1-2 | TRBV10-3
CASSVASGGGQATQYF | TGTGCCAGCAGCGTAGCAAGCGGGGGGGGGCAGGCCACGCAGTATTTT | few | TRBD2 | TRBJ2-3 | TRBV9
CASSQDRRETQYF | TGCGCCAGCAGCCAAGATAGGAGGGAGACCCAGTACTTC | - | - | TRBJ2-5 | TRBV4-3
CASSYRRGGSYGELFF | TGTGCCAGCAGTTACAGGCGGGGGGGCTCTTACGGGGAGCTGTTTTTT | - | TRBD2 | TRBJ2-2 | TRBV6-5
CASSSHSGYTF | TGTGCCAGCAGCTCCCACAGCGGCTACACCTTC | - | - | TRBJ1-2 | TRBV7-9
CAARGAYEQYF | TGTGCCGCTCGGGGAGCGTACGAGCAGTACTTC | once | - | TRBJ2-7 | TRBV6-6
CASSQEHPNTEAFF | TGCGCCAGCAGCCAAGAACACCCGAACACTGAAGCTTTCTTT | - | - | TRBJ1-1 | TRBV4-1
CASSLERTAEAFF | TGTGCCAGCAGCTTAGAGCGGACGGCTGAAGCTTTCTTT | - | - | TRBJ1-1 | TRBV7-2
CASSFGGDNEQFF | TGTGCCAGCAGTTTCGGAGGGGACAATGAGCAGTTCTTC | once | - | TRBJ2-1 | TRBV27
CASSLRESGELFF | TGTGCCAGCAGCTTACGGGAATCCGGGGAGCTGTTTTTT | - | - | TRBJ2-2 | TRBV7-8
CASSSLAGVSYEQYF | TGTGCCAGCAGTTCGCTAGCGGGAGTATCCTACGAGCAGTACTTC | - | TRBD2 | TRBJ2-7 | TRBV27
CASSAYRDMSEKLFF | TGTGCCAGTAGTGCTTACCGGGACATGAGTGAAAAACTGTTTTTT | - | - | TRBJ1-4 | TRBV19
CASSPRWEVAKNIQYF | TGTGCCAGCAGCCCTCGTTGGGAGGTAGCCAAAAACATTCAGTACTTC | - | - | TRBJ2-4 | TRBV9
CASSGTGRINEQFF | TGCGCCAGCAGCGGGACAGGGAGGATCAATGAGCAGTTCTTC | - | TRBD1 | TRBJ2-1 | TRBV10-2